Included here is one TCR beta chain sequence, with context. The antigen is undetermined. Germline and junction disagree at one end, which may indicate a read error. Other DNA sequences from this sample encode an identical CDR3 as well. These data are taken from a study of shared clonotypes between healthy human individuals. Assay runs were performed at deep level. Clones were read by immunoSEQ multiplex PCR, and TCRdb kept only the in-frame ones, dropping some. The profile shows over a million clones, about 76% of them singletons. Findings and limits, study-wide: Few donors restricted represented genetic and exposure-history diversity. Clonotypes that were shared across a few donors made up approximately 5.1% of naive CD4 clonotypes.

CDR1 and CDR2 (germline): DFQATT, SNEGSKA (reference sequence). This CDR3 region has 10 residues. The sequencing input was memory CD4+ T cells sorted from blood. Specified subset: CD45RA-negative fraction. The clonotype comes from a man aged 18 to 30 in good health. The rearrangement joins TRBV20-1 to TRBJ2-3, with D unclear. The CDR3 nucleotides read TGCAGTGCCAGAGCAGATACGCAGTATTTT. Encoded protein: CSARADTQYF.